The sample holds many counts of the clone carrying this T cell receptor (beta chain). The sample originates from a study of T cell repertoires in cytomegalovirus infection. The CDR3 is 16 residues long. Trimming left V 4 bases short and J 1 base short, with 15 bases between. TCRdb recomputed calls from the reads with MiXCR, one row per CDR3 protein. The data show 500,000 to 600,000 distinct CDR3 sequences, with about 17% seen just once and roughly a quarter held by the top ten. This TCR was sampled from a human donor in good health (CMV status not recorded). Some clones in this sample may be carry-over from other donors' samples. The rearrangement joins TRBV12-3 or TRBV12-4 to TRBJ2-3; unclear D gene. The source material was CD8+ T cells from PBMCs. The CDR3 is CASSSGPESGTDTQYF. As DNA, the CDR3 is TGTGCCAGCAGTTCGGGCCCCGAGAGTGGCACAGATACGCAGTATTTT.